The clone carrying this T cell receptor (beta chain) was recorded a few times. Antigen specificity is unknown. V shed 0 bases and J 2 bases; nucleotides not matched to a gene: 3. The CDR3 is 16 amino acids. CDR1 is SEHNR and CDR2 is FQNEAQ in the germline V gene (reference sequence). These data belong to a study of identical twins. Study results and caveats: Surplus twin overlap in beta out-of-frame sequences was less pronounced. Cross-sectional statistical analysis was relied on for the conclusions, without the same donors being followed.

Each donor was a healthy Caucasian. TCRdb re-analysed the 5' RACE reads in MiXCR, keeping a single row per CDR3 protein. The repertoire holds a few hundred thousand distinct CDR3 sequences, roughly 9.5% seen once, with 2.5% to 3% in the top ten. The same data also contributed to another study, on yellow fever vaccine responses in identical twins. That source reports: Twins reportedly showed a vaccine T cell response that seemed partly convergent and partly personalized.

This TCR was sampled from a woman under 30 in good health. The chain uses TRBV7-9 and TRBJ2-7, with 11 nucleotides matching TRBD1. Sample: PBMCs. CDR3 nucleotide sequence: TGTGCCAGCAGCTTAGCGGGGGGACAGGGGGCCTACGAGCAGTACTTC. Its translation: CASSLAGGQGAYEQYF. Looking up the rest from reference TRBV7-9 and TRBJ2-7 gives the full variable domain: DTGVSQNPRHKITKRGQNVTFRCDPISEHNRLYWYRQTLGQGPEFLTYFQNEAQLEKSRLLSDRFSAERPKGSFSTLEIQRTEQGDSAMYLCASSLAGGQGAYEQYFGPGTRLTVT.